A selection of T cell receptor beta chains follows, all from one sample in a study of blood T cells in healthy people across ages. TCRdb re-analysed the 5' RACE reads in MiXCR, keeping a single row per CDR3 protein. The sample contains about 800,000 distinct CDR3 sequences, 35% to 50% of which appear only once. The sequencing input was blood. The receptors here all came from a man older than 75 in good health. Both conserved end residues are part of each CDR3. Not all rows give a size; the values are once, few, many and, for expanded clones, a class.

>TRBV28|few
CASGPGTRETQYF
>TRBV13|NA
CASSGTDEQYF
>TRBV3-1|NA
CASSQGTSGISYEQYF
>TRBV20-1|NA
CSAKRSGELFF
>TRBV7-3|NA
CASSHDGRDNEQFF
>TRBV6-5|NA
CASSTGLAGTTGELFF
>TRBV6-5|NA
CASSYRPVTSGGSSTDTQYF
>TRBV28|few
CASSPMTDQETQYF
>TRBV7-9|few
CASSLVRNGLFEGYNEQFF
>TRBV2|NA
CASSEALSGNDEQFF
>TRBV5-6|once
CASSLSGGIEYEQYF
>TRBV12-3/TRBV12-4|NA
CASSLVRTGGSYEQYF
>TRBV12-3/TRBV12-4|NA
CASSPRPGTVVVDTQYF
>TRBV7-9|few
CASTFPAGAEAFF
>TRBV7-2|once
CASSPRTSADYEQYF
>TRBV24-1|once
CATRRTSDVMETQYF
>TRBV4-3|NA
CASSHSGDGYTF
>TRBV15|NA
CATSRPRRASGGVLNEQFF
>TRBV13|many
CASSLVSGGNDEQYF
>TRBV7-8|NA
CASSPLVGGSYEQYF
>TRBV20-1|many
CSATSDWKEQFF
>TRBV13|NA
CASSYRTGGEDGEAFF
>TRBV7-8|NA
CASSDVGFGYTF
>TRBV6-6|NA
CASSYSSGDEQYF
>TRBV4-3|NA
CASSQDGAGDYNEQFF
>TRBV15|many
CATSRDGSVGTDTQYF
>TRBV6-2/TRBV6-3|NA
CASSYATLGNEQFF
>TRBV12-3/TRBV12-4|few
CASTSDAEGLEQYF